This TCR beta chain was identified in a study of post-analysis software for immune sequencing data. At the level of the study: Some patients lacked subtype; others had relapsing-remitting, secondary progressive or progressive-relapsing disease. Whole-study findings and limits: Significantly decreased normalized Chao1 diversity was recorded for multiple sclerosis patients relative to controls. Under F measure analysis, samples from one preparation batch co-clustered strongly. Elevated frequency relative to controls characterized a handful of TRBV segments in patients, TRBV5-6, TRBV5-1 and TRBV20-1 among them.

On this clonotype itself: Its matching antigen is unknown.

Included in the TCR beta cDNA libraries were unique molecular identifiers. There were roughly 0.85 to 11 million T cells, and about half a million cDNA molecules came from them. Each CDR3 protein gets one entry after TCRdb re-called the PCR reads with MiXCR. The sample gives roughly 650,000 distinct CDR3 sequences, around 64% of which show up once; about 10% is in the top ten. The CDR3 runs to 13 residues. Germline-derived CDR1 and CDR2 are SGDLS and YYNGEE. The sequencing input was blood. The source is a girl aged 2 to 9 with multiple sclerosis. The chain couples TRBV9 to TRBJ2-7, with D maybe TRBD1 (5 bases). The J call may be faulty, since TRBJ2-5 better matches the DNA end. The CDR3 bases are TGTGCCAGCAGCGTAGGACAGTCGGAGACCCAGTACTTC. The encoded protein is CASSVGQSETQYF.